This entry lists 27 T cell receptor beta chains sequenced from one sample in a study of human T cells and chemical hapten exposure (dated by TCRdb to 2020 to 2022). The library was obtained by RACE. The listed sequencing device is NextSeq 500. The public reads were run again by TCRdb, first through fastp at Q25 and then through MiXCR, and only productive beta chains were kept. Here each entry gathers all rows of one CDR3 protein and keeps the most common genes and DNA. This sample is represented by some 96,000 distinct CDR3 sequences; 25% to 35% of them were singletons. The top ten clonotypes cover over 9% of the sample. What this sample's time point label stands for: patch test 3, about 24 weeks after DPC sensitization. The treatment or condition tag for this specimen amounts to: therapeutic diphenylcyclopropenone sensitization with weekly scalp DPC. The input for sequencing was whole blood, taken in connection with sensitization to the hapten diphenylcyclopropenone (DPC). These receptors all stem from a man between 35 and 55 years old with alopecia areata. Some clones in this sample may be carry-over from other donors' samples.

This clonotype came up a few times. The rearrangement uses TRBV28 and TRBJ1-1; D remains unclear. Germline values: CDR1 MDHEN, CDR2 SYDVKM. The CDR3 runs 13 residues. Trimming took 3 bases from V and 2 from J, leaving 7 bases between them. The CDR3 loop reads CASSLPFNTEAFF. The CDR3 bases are TGTGCCAGCAGTTTGCCCTTTAACACTGAAGCTTTCTTT.

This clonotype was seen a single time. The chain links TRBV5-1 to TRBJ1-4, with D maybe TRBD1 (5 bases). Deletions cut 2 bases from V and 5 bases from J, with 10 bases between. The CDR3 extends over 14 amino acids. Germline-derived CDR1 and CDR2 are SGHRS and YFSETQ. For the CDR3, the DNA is TGCGCCAGCAGCTTCGGAGGGGTGAATGAAAAACTGTTTTTT. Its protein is CASSFGGVNEKLFF.

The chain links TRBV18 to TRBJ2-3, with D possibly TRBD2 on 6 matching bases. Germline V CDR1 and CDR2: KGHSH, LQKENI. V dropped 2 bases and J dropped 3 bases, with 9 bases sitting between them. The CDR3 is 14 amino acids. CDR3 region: CASSPSGVTDTQYF. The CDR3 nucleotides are TGTGCCAGCTCACCATCGGGGGTGACAGATACGCAGTATTTT.

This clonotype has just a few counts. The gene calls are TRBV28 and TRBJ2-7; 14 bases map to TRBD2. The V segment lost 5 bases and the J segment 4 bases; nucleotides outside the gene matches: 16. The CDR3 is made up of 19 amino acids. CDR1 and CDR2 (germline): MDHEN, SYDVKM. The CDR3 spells CASSTTLGLAGGRVYEQYF. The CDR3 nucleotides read TGTGCCAGCAGTACCACCCTCGGACTAGCGGGAGGAAGGGTTTACGAGCAGTACTTC. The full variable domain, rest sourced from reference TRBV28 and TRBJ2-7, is DVKVTQSSRYLVKRTGEKVFLECVQDMDHENMFWYRQDPGLGLRLIYFSYDVKMKEKGDIPEGYSVSREKKERFSLILESASTNQTSMYLCASSTTLGLAGGRVYEQYFGPGTRLTVT.

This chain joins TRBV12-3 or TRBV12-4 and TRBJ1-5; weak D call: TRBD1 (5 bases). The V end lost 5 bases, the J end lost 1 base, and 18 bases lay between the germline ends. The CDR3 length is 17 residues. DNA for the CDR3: TGTGCCAGCAGTCCCATCGGGGGAGAGTGGAGCAATCAGCCCCAGCATTTT. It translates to CASSPIGGEWSNQPQHF.

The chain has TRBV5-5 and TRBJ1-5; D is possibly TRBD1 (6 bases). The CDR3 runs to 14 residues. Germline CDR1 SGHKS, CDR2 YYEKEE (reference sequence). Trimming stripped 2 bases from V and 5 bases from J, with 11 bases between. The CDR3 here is CASSLAGADQPQHF. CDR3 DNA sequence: TGTGCCAGCAGCTTAGCGGGGGCGGATCAGCCCCAGCATTTT.

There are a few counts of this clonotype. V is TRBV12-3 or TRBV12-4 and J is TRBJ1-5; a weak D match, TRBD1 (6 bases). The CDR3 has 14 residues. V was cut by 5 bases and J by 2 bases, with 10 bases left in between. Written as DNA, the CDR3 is TGTGCCAGCAGTCCGCGGACAGGCAATCAGCCCCAGCATTTT. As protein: CASSPRTGNQPQHF.

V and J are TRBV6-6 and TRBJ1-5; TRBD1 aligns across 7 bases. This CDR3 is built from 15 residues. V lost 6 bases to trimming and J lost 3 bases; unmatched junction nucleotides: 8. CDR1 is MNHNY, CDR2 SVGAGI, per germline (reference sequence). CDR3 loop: CASSLWDSLNQPQHF. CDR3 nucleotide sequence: TGTGCCAGCAGCCTCTGGGACAGCCTCAATCAGCCCCAGCATTTT.

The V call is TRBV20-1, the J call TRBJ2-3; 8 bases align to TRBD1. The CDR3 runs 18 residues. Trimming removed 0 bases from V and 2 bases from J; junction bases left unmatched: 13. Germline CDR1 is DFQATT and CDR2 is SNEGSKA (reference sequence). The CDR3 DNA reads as TGCAGTGCTAGAGATTTTCCCGACCGGGACAGGTTCACAGATACGCAGTATTTT. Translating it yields CSARDFPDRDRFTDTQYF.

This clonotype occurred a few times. The CDR3 reads CASSSFTEAFF. The CDR3 DNA reads TGTGCCAGCAGCTCCTTCACTGAAGCTTTCTTT. The V gene is TRBV7-9, the J gene TRBJ1-1; D is undetermined. V gave up 4 bases and J gave up 4 bases, with 4 bases separating them. Germline V CDR1 and CDR2: SEHNR, FQNEAQ (reference sequence). The CDR3 has 11 residues.

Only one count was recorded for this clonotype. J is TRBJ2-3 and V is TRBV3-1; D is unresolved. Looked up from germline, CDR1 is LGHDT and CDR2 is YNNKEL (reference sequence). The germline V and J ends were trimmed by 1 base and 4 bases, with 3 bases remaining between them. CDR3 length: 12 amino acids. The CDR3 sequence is CASSQAADTQYF. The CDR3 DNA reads TGTGCCAGCAGCCAAGCGGCAGATACGCAGTATTTT.

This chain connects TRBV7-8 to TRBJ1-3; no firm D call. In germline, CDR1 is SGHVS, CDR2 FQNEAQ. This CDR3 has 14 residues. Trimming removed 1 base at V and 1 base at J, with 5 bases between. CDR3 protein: CASSLGPSGNTIYF. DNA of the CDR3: TGTGCCAGCAGCTTAGGACCATCTGGAAACACCATATATTTT.

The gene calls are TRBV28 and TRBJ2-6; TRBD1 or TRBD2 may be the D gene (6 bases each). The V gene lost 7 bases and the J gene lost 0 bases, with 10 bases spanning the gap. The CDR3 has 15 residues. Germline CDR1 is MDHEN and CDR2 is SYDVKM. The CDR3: CASTPGASGANVLTF. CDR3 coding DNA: TGTGCCAGCACTCCGGGGGCCTCTGGGGCCAACGTCCTGACTTTC.

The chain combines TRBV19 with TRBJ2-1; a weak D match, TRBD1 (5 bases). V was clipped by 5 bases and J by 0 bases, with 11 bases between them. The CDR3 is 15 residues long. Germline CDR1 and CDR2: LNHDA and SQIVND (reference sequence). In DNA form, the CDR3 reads TGTGCCAGTAGTGGGGCAGGGAACTCCTACAATGAGCAGTTCTTC. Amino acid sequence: CASSGAGNSYNEQFF.

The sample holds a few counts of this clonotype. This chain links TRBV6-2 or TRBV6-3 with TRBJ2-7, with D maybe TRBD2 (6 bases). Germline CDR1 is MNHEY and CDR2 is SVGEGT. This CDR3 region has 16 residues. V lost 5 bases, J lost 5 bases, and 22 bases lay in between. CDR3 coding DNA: TGTGCCAGCAGTCAGAGGGTGGCGGGATCATTACACGAGCAGTACTTC. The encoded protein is CASSQRVAGSLHEQYF.

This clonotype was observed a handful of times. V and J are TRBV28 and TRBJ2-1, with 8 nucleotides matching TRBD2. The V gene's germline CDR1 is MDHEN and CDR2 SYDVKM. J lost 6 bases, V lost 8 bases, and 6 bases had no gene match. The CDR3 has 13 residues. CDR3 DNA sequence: TGTGCCAGCTGCAGAAGCGGGAGCAATGAGCAGTTCTTC. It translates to CASCRSGSNEQFF.

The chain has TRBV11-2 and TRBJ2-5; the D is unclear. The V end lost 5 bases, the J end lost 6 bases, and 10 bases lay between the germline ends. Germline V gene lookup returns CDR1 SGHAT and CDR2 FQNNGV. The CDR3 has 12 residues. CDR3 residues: CASSPNPQTQYF. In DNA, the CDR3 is TGTGCCAGCAGCCCAAATCCTCAGACCCAGTACTTC.

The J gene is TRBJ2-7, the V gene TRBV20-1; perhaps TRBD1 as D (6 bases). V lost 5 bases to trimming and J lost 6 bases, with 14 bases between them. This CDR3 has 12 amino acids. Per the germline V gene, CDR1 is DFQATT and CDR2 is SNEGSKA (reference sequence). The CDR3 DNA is TGCAGTGCTGCCCGCACAGGGTTCGAGCAGTACTTC. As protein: CSAARTGFEQYF.

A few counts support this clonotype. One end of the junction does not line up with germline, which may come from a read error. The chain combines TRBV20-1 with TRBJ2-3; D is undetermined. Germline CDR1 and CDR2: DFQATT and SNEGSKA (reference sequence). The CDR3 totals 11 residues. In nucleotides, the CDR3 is TGCAGTGCTAGAGGGGTTGATATGCAGTATTTT. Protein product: CSARGVDMQYF.

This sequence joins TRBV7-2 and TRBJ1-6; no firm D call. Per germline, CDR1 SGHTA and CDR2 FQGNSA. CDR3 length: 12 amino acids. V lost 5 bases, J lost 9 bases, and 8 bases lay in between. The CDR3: CASSNGVSPLHF. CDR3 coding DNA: TGTGCCAGCAGCAACGGGGTTTCACCCCTCCACTTT.

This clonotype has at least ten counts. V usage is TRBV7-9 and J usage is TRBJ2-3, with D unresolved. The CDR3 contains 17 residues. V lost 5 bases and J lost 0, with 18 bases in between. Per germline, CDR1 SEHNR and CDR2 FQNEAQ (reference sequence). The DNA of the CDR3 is TGTGCCAGCAGCCTAAGAGTAACAGTCTATAGCACAGATACGCAGTATTTT. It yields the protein CASSLRVTVYSTDTQYF.

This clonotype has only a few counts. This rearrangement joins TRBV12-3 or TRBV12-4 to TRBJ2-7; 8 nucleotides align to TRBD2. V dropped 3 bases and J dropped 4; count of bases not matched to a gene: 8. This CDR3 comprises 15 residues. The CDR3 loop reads CASSFKAGGSYEQYF. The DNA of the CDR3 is TGTGCCAGCAGTTTTAAGGCGGGAGGAAGTTACGAGCAGTACTTC.

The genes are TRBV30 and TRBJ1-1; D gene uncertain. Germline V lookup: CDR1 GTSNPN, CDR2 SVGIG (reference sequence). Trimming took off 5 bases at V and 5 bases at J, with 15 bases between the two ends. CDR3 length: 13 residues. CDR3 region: CAWGRGRDTEAFF. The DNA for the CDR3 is TGTGCCTGGGGAAGAGGGCGGGATACTGAAGCTTTCTTT. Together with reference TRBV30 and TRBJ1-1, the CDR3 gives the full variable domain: SQTIHQWPATLVQPVGSPLSLECTVEGTSNPNLYWYRQAAGRGLQLLFYSVGIGQISSEVPQNLSASRPQDRQFILSSKKLLLSDSGFYLCAWGRGRDTEAFFGQGTRLTVV.

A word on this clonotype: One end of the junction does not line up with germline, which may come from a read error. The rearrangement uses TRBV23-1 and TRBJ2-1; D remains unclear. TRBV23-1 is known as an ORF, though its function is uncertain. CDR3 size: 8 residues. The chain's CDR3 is CASSQSGF. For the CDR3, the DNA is TGCGCCAGCAGTCAATCGGGCTTC.

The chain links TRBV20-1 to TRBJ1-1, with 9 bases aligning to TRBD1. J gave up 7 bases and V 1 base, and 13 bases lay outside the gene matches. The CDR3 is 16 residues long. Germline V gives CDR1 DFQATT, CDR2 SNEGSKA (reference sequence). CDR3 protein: CSARGDRGGPGCEAFF. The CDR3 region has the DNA TGCAGTGCTAGAGGAGACAGGGGGGGCCCGGGTTGTGAAGCTTTCTTT.

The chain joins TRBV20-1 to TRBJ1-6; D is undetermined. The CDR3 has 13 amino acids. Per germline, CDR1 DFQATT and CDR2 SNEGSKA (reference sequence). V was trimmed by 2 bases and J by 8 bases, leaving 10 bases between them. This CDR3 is CSARSDYDSPLHF. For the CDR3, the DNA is TGCAGTGCTAGATCGGATTATGATTCACCCCTCCACTTT.

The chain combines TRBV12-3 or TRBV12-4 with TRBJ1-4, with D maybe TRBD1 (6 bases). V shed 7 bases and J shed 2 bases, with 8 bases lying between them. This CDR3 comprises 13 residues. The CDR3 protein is CASTDSTNEKLFF. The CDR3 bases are TGTGCCAGCACGGACAGCACTAATGAAAAACTGTTTTTT.